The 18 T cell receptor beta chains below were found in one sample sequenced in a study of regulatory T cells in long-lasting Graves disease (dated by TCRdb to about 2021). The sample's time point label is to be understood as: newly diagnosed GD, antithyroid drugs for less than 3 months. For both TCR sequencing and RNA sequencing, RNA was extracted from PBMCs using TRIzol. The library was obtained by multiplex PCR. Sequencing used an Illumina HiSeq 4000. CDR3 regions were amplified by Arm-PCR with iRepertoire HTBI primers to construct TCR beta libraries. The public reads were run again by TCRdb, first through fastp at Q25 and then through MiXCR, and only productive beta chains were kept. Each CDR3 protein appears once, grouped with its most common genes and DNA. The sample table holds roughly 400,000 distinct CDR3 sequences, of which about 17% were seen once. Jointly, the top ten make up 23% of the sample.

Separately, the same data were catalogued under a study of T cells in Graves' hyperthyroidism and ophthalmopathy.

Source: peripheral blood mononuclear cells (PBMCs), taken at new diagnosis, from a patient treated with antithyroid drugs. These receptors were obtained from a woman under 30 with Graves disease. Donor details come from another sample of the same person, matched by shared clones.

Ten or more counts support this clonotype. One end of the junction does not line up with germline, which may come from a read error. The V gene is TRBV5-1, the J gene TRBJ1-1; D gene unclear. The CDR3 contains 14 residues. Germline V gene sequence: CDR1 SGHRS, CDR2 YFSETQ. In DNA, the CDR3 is TGTGCCAGCAGCTTGGAAGGGAGGAACACTGAAGCTTTCTTT. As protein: CASSLEGRNTEAFF.

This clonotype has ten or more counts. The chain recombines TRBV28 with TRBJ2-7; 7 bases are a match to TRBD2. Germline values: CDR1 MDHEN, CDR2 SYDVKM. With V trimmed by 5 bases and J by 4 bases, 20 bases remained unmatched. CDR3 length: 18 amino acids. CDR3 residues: CASSPRRGREYGRYEQYF. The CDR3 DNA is TGTGCCAGCAGTCCTCGTCGAGGGCGGGAGTACGGTAGGTACGAGCAGTACTTC. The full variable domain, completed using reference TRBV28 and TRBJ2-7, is DVKVTQSSRYLVKRTGEKVFLECVQDMDHENMFWYRQDPGLGLRLIYFSYDVKMKEKGDIPEGYSVSREKKERFSLILESASTNQTSMYLCASSPRRGREYGRYEQYFGPGTRLTVT.

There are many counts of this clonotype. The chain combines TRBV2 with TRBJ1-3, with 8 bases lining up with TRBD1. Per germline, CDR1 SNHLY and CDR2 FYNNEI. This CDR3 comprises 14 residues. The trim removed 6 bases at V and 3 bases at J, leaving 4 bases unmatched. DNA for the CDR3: TGTGCCAGCAGGGACAGGGATCGTGGAAACACCATATATTTT. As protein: CASRDRDRGNTIYF.

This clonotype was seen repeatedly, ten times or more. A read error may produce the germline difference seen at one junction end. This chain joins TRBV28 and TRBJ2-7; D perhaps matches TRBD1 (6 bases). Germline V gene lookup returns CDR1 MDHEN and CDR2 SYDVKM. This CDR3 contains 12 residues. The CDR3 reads CASSSSNRVGNF. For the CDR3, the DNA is TGTGCCAGCAGTTCTTCCAACAGGGTAGGAAACTTC.

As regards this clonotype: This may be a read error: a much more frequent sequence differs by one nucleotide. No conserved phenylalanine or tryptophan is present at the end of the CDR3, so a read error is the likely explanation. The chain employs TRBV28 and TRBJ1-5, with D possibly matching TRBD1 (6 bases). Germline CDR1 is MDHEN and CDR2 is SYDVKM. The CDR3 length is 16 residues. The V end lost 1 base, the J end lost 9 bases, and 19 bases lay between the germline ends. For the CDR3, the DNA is TGTGCCAGCAGTTTATTTAGGGACACAGCTTCGCGGCCCCAGCATCTT. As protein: CASSLFRDTASRPQHL.

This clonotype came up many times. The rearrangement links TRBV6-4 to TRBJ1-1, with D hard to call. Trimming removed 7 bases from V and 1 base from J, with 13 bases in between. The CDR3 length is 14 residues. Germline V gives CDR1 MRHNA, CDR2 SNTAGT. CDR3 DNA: TGTGCCAGCAAATTGGCCACGGGGAACACTGAAGCTTTCTTT. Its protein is CASKLATGNTEAFF.

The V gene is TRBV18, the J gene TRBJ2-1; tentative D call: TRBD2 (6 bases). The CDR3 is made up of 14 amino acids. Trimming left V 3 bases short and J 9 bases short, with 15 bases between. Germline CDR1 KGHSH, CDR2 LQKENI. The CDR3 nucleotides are TGTGCCAGCTCACCGCGGGACTCGGAGAGTGAGCAGTTCTTC. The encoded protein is CASSPRDSESEQFF.

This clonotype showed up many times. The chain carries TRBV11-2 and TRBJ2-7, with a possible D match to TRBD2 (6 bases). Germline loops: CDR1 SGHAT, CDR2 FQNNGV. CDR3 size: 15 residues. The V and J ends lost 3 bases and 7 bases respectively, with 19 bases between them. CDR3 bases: TGTGCCAGCAGCTTTTCCGCCGGGAGAGCAAAAGAGCAGTACTTC. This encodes CASSFSAGRAKEQYF. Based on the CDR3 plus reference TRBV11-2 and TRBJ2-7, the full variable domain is EAGVAQSPRYKIIEKRQSVAFWCNPISGHATLYWYQQILGQGPKLLIQFQNNGVVDDSQLPKDRFSAERLKGVDSTLKIQPAKLEDSAVYLCASSFSAGRAKEQYFGPGTRLTVT.

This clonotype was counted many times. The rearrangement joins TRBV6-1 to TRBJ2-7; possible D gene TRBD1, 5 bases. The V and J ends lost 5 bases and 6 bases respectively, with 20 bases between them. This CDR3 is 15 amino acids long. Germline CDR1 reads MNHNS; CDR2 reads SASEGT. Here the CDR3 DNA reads TGTGCCAGCAGTACAGCCATACGGACACCCCGCGAGCAGTACTTC. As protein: CASSTAIRTPREQYF.

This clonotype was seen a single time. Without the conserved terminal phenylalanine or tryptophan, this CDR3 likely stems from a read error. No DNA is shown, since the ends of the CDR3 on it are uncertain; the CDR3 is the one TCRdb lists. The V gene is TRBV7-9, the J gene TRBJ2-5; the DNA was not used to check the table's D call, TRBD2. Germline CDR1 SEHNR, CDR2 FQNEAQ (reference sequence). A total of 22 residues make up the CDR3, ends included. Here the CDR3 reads CASSLWGTSKTTSFVLEETEYL.

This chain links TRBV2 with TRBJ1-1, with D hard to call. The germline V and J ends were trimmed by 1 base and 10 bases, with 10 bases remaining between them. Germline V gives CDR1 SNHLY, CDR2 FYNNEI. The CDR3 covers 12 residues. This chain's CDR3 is CASSEVSPGAFF. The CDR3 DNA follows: TGTGCCAGCAGTGAAGTCAGTCCGGGAGCTTTCTTT.

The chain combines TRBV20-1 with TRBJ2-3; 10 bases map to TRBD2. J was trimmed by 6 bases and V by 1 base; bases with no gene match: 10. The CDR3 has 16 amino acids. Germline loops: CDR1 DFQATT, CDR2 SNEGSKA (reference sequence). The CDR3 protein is CSARAIPGTSEDTQYF. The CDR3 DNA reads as TGCAGTGCTAGAGCGATCCCCGGGACTAGCGAGGATACGCAGTATTTT.

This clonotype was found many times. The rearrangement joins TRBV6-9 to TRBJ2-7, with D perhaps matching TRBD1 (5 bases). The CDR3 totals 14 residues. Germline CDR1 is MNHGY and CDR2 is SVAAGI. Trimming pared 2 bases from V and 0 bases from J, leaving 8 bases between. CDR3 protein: CASSYRQNSYEQYF. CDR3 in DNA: TGTGCCAGCAGTTATCGACAGAACTCCTACGAGCAGTACTTC.

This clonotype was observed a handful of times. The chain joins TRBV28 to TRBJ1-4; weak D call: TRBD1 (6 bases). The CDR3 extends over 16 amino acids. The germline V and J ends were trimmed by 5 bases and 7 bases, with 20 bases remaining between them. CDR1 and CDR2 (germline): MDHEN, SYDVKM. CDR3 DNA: TGTGCCAGCAGTCCCCGCACCCGGGGGCTGGGTGAAAAACTGTTTTTT. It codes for CASSPRTRGLGEKLFF.

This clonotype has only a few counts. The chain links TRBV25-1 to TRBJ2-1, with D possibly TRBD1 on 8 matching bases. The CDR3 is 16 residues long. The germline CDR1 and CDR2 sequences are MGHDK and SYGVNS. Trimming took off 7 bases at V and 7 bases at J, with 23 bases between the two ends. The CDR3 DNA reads TGTGCCAGCACTTCATACCCCGGACAGGGAGGGAATGAGCAGTTCTTC. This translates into CASTSYPGQGGNEQFF.

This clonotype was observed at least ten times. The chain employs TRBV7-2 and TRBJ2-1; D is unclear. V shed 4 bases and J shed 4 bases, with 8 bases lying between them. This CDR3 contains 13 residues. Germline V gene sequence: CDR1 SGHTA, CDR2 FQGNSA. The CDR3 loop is CASSSPQYNEQFF. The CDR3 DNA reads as TGTGCCAGCAGCTCACCCCAGTACAATGAGCAGTTCTTC. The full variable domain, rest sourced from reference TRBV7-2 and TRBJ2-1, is GAGVSQSPSNKVTEKGKDVELRCDPISGHTALYWYRQSLGQGLEFLIYFQGNSAPDKSGLPSDRFSAERTGGSVSTLTIQRTQQEDSAVYLCASSSPQYNEQFFGPGTRLTVL.

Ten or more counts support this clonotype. CDR3 residues: CASSPPSAYEQYF. The CDR3 DNA follows: TGTGCCAGCAGCCCCCCAAGTGCGTACGAGCAGTACTTC. The chain carries TRBV3-1 and TRBJ2-7; D gene uncertain. Germline V gives CDR1 LGHDT, CDR2 YNNKEL (reference sequence). With 4 bases removed from V and 4 bases from J, the gap between germline ends came to 11 bases. The CDR3 has 13 residues.

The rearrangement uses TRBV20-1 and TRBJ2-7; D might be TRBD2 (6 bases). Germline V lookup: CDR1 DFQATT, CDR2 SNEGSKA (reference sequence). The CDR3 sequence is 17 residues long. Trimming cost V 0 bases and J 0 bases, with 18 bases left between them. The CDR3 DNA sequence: TGCAGTGCTAGAGACCCAGCGGGTCTTATCCACTCCTACGAGCAGTACTTC. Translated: CSARDPAGLIHSYEQYF.